Listed here is a single TCR beta chain. What it binds is not known. TCRdb keeps only in-frame clones here, not all; method: immunoSEQ multiplex PCR. The profile shows about 81,000 clones, approximately 94% of them singletons. The germline V and J ends were trimmed by 0 bases and 6 bases, with 12 bases remaining between them. The CDR3 runs 15 residues. The germline V gene encodes CDR1 ENHRY and CDR2 SYGVKD. The data derive from a study of OX40 agonist ivuxolimab in advanced cancers. Overall study context: Three partial responders included one hepatocellular carcinoma patient and two cutaneous melanoma patients.

Study findings and constraints: It was also the case that some nonresponders had low normalized T-cell clonal expansion.

This material consisted of CD4+ or CD8+ T cells sorted from blood, taken in a trial of the OX40 agonist ivuxolimab. The source is an adult with an advanced solid tumor such as melanoma, head and neck, liver or kidney cancer. The chain uses TRBV10-3 and TRBJ1-5; D gene ambiguous. CDR3 bases: TGTGCCATCAGTGAGTCGGTTCGGGATGGTCAGCCCCAGCATTTT. The encoded protein is CAISESVRDGQPQHF.